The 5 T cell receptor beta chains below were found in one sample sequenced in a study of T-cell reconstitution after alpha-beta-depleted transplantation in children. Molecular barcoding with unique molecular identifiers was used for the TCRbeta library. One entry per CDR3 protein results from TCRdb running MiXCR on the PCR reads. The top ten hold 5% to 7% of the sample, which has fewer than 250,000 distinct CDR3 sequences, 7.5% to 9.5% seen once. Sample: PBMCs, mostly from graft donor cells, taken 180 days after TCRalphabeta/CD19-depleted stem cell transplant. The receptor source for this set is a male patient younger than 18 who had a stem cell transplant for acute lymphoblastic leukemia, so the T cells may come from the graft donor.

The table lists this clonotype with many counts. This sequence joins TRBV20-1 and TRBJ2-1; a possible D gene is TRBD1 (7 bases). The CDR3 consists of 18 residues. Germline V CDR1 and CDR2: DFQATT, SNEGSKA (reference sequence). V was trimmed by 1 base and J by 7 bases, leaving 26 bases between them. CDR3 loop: CSARALNHPGGILNEQFF. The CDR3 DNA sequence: TGCAGTGCTAGAGCCCTTAACCACCCAGGGGGGATATTAAATGAGCAGTTCTTC.

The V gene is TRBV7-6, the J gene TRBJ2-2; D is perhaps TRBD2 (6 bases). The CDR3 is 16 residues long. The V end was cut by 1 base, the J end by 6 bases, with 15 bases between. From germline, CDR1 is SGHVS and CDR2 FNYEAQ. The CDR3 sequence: CASSLGSTGSSGELFF. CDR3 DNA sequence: TGTGCCAGCAGCTTAGGCTCCACCGGGAGCTCCGGGGAGCTGTTTTTT. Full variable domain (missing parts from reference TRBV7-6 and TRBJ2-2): GAGVSQSPRYKVTKRGQDVALRCDPISGHVSLYWYRQALGQGPEFLTYFNYEAQQDKSGLPNDRFSAERPEGSISTLTIQRTEQRDSAMYRCASSLGSTGSSGELFFGEGSRLTVL.

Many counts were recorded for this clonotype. The CDR3 DNA sequence: TGCGCCAGCAGCTCGAGGGGAAGGGGTAATGAAAAACTGTTTTTT. Protein product: CASSSRGRGNEKLFF. J is TRBJ1-4 and V is TRBV5-1; tentative D call: TRBD1 (5 bases). This CDR3 comprises 15 residues. Between the trimmed V and J ends, which lost 3 bases and 4 bases, there was a span of 13 bases. Germline CDR1 and CDR2: SGHRS and YFSETQ.

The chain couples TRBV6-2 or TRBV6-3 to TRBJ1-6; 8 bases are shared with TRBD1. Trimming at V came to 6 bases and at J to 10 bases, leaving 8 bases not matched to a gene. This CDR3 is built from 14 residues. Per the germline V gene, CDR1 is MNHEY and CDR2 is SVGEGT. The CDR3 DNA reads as TGTGCCAGCAGCCCGGACAGGGTGAAATCACCCCTCCACTTT. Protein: CASSPDRVKSPLHF.

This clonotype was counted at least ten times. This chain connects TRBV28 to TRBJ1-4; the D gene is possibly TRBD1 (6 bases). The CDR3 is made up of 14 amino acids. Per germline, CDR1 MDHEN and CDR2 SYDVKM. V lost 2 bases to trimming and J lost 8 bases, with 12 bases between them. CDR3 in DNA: TGTGCCAGCAGTTTAGCAGGGGTGTGGGAAAAACTGTTTTTT. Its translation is CASSLAGVWEKLFF.